Listed here are 21 T cell receptor beta chains from one sample, sequenced in a study of T cell clonality in common variable immunodeficiency. Here immunoSEQ multiplex PCR was the method, and the copy in TCRdb shows in-frame clones only, minus some. The repertoire consists of tens of thousands of clones, none detected only once. The sequenced sample was peripheral blood mononuclear cells. The origin of the receptors is a person aged 18 to 69 in good health.

This clone has a handful of counts. Read sequence stops 3 residues before the CDR3 end, and the germline J gene provides the missing end. The chain recombines TRBV7-9 with TRBJ1-2, with D possibly TRBD1 on 5 matching bases. Trimming pared 1 base from V and 6 bases from J, leaving 12 bases between. Looked up from germline, CDR1 is SEHNR and CDR2 is FQNEAQ (reference sequence). The CDR3 contains 14 residues. The sequenced CDR3 bases are TGTGCCAGCAGCTTAGATTTGGCAGGGAATGGC. It translates to CASSLDLAGNG. The entire CDR3 protein reads CASSLDLAGNGYTF.

The sample holds many counts of this clone. The read ends 3 residues shy of where the CDR3 ends; the end is completed using the germline J gene. V and J are TRBV20-1 and TRBJ2-2; the D gene is possibly TRBD2 (6 bases). This CDR3 is built from 18 residues. V dropped 0 bases and J dropped 5 bases, with 22 bases sitting between them. Per germline, CDR1 DFQATT and CDR2 SNEGSKA (reference sequence). CDR3 sequence: CSARDLGMAGKGTGELFF. Partial CDR3 DNA: TGCAGTGCTAGAGATCTAGGAATGGCGGGAAAGGGAACCGGGGAG.

This clone was seen many times. The sequenced fragment ends 3 residues before the CDR3 boundary, so the rest is inferred from the germline J gene. The rearrangement joins TRBV14 to TRBJ2-3; TRBD2 is a possible D gene (6 bases). The CDR3 consists of 13 residues. Trimming took 2 bases from V and 8 from J, leaving 11 bases between them. The germline V gene encodes CDR1 SGHDN and CDR2 FVKESK. Partial CDR3 DNA: TGTGCCAGCAGCCAATGGGGGGAAGGTACG. This sequence encodes CASSQWGEGT. Given in full, the CDR3 is CASSQWGEGTQYF.

This clone was observed at least ten times. The read ends 3 residues early relative to the CDR3; the germline J gene fills the gap. The chain is built from TRBV5-1 and TRBJ1-2; 12 nucleotides agree with TRBD1. The V gene's germline CDR1 is SGHRS and CDR2 YFSETQ. The CDR3 spans 15 residues. Incomplete CDR3 DNA: TGCGCCAGCAGCCAAGGGACAGGGGGCCAACTAGGC. As protein: CASSQGTGGQLG. The CDR3 in full is CASSQGTGGQLGYTF.

The table lists this clone with many counts. The chain's CDR3 is CASSVSSGSGDTQYF. The DNA read from the CDR3 is TGTGCCAGCAGTGTGTCTAGCGGTTCGGGGGATACG. The rearrangement joins TRBV6-4 to TRBJ2-3, with 7 bases identical to TRBD2. The CDR3 is cut off 3 residues early in the read; its end comes from the germline J gene. CDR3 length: 15 amino acids. Trimming cost V 4 bases and J 6 bases; bases outside gene matches: 10. Germline V lookup: CDR1 MRHNA, CDR2 SNTAGT.

This clone was counted many times. The CDR3 extends 3 residues past the end of the read, so its final part is completed from the germline J gene. This rearrangement joins TRBV19 to TRBJ2-1, with D possibly being TRBD2 (7 bases). V shed 4 bases and J shed 7 bases, with 17 bases lying between them. The CDR3 loop spans 15 amino acids. Per germline, CDR1 LNHDA and CDR2 SQIVND (reference sequence). CDR3 DNA, as far as it was read: TGTGCCAGTAGTACCCCCTCGGGGGGCGCGAATGAG. Its protein product is CASSTPSGGANE. The full CDR3 reads CASSTPSGGANEQFF.

This clone appeared many times. The read halts 3 residues ahead of the CDR3 end, with the missing end drawn from the germline J gene. The rearrangement joins TRBV20-1 to TRBJ2-3; 12 nucleotides align to TRBD2. Germline lookup yields CDR1 DFQATT and CDR2 SNEGSKA (reference sequence). This CDR3 comprises 17 residues. The junction had 6 bases not matched to a gene; V was cut back by 0 bases and J by 2 bases. CDR3 DNA (partial): TGCAGTGCTAGAGATCACACTAGCGGGGGGTCCACAGATACG. This gives the protein CSARDHTSGGSTDT. The full CDR3 reads CSARDHTSGGSTDTQYF.

Ten or more counts support this clone. The DNA ends 3 residues before the CDR3 does, and the rest of the CDR3 is filled in from the germline J gene. V is TRBV20-1 and J is TRBJ2-5; 8 bases are a match to TRBD1. The trim removed 4 bases at V and 1 base at J, leaving 2 bases unmatched. Per the germline V gene, CDR1 is DFQATT and CDR2 is SNEGSKA (reference sequence). The CDR3 totals 13 residues. CDR3 bases read: TGCAGTGCTATCGGACAGGGCCAAGAGACC. Encoded protein: CSAIGQGQET. The whole CDR3 sequence is CSAIGQGQETQYF.

This clone was seen ten or more times. The read falls 3 residues short of the CDR3 end, and the missing part is taken from the germline J gene. The V and J genes are TRBV5-1 and TRBJ2-5, with D possibly being TRBD2 (6 bases). Trimming left V 5 bases short and J 1 base short, with 12 bases between. CDR1 and CDR2 (germline): SGHRS, YFSETQ. This CDR3 contains 14 residues. The sequenced part of the CDR3 DNA is TGCGCCAGCAGTCAGTTAGCGGCCCAAGAGACC. Translation gives CASSQLAAQET. In full, the CDR3 is CASSQLAAQETQYF.

This clone occurred a few times. The germline gene is not matched at one end of the junction; a read error may be the cause. Sequencing ends 3 residues short of the CDR3 end; the germline J gene provides the rest. This chain uses TRBV7-8 with TRBJ1-1, with TRBD1 matching 7 bases. Germline CDR1 and CDR2: SGHVS and FQNEAQ. This CDR3 is 13 amino acids long. CDR3: CVSSSDRVAEAFF. The sequenced CDR3 bases are TGTGTCAGCAGCTCAGACAGGGTAGCTGAA.

This clone was detected many times. The CDR3 goes on 3 residues after the read ends, and that part is filled in from the germline J gene. The chain joins TRBV5-1 to TRBJ1-6; tentatively, D is TRBD1 (6 bases). V lost 0 bases to trimming and J lost 10 bases, with 17 bases between them. CDR1 and CDR2 (germline): SGHRS, YFSETQ. The CDR3 has 16 residues. Partial CDR3 DNA: TGCGCCAGCAGCTTGGAAGGCCAGGGGATTGGATCACCC. Its protein product is CASSLEGQGIGSP. The full CDR3 reads CASSLEGQGIGSPLHF. Complete variable domain (other parts from reference TRBV5-1 and TRBJ1-6): KAGVTQTPRYLIKTRGQQVTLSCSPISGHRSVSWYQQTPGQGLQFLFEYFSETQRNKGNFPGRFSGRQFSNSRSEMNVSTLELGDSALYLCASSLEGQGIGSPLHFGNGTRLTVT.

This clone was observed many times. The CDR3 end is not reached by the read, which stops 3 residues before it; the germline J gene fills it in. The chain employs TRBV30 and TRBJ1-6; no firm D call. Per the germline V gene, CDR1 is GTSNPN and CDR2 is SVGIG (reference sequence). With 2 bases removed from V and 8 bases from J, the gap between germline ends came to 10 bases. The CDR3 is 13 amino acids. The CDR3 bases that were read are TGTGCCTGGAGTCCCCAGGAATATTCACCC. Translated: CAWSPQEYSP. The whole CDR3 sequence is CAWSPQEYSPLHF.

Ten or more counts support this clone. The sequenced fragment ends 3 residues before the CDR3 boundary, so the rest is inferred from the germline J gene. The chain is built from TRBV5-1 and TRBJ2-2; D remains ambiguous. V was cut by 6 bases and J by 1 base, with 10 bases left in between. The CDR3 is made up of 14 amino acids. The germline V gene has CDR1 SGHRS and CDR2 YFSETQ. The CDR3 bases that were read are TGCGCCAGCAACGGCCCAGGGAACACCGGGGAG. Its protein is CASNGPGNTGE. The complete CDR3 sequence is CASNGPGNTGELFF.

This clone occurred a few times. The read is 3 residues too short to cover the CDR3 end, so that end is filled in from the germline J gene. The V call is TRBV5-1, the J call TRBJ2-3; 10 bases map to TRBD1. CDR3 size: 15 residues. Unmatched junction bases numbered 4, after V lost 5 bases and J lost 1 base. Germline CDR1 reads SGHRS; CDR2 reads YFSETQ. The CDR3 protein is CASRDRGVGTDTQYF. Partial CDR3 DNA: TGCGCCAGCAGGGACAGGGGGGTAGGCACAGATACG.

This clone was counted at least ten times. The read stops 3 residues short of the end of the CDR3; the missing end is completed from the germline J gene. The V and J genes are TRBV7-9 and TRBJ2-7; unclear D gene. CDR1 is SEHNR and CDR2 is FQNEAQ in the germline V gene (reference sequence). The CDR3 sequence is 12 residues long. Between the trimmed V and J ends, which lost 5 bases and 6 bases, there was a span of 11 bases. CDR3 sequence: CASSPLRGEQYF. CDR3 DNA, as far as it was read: TGTGCCAGCAGCCCCCTCAGAGGCGAG. Based on the CDR3 plus reference TRBV7-9 and TRBJ2-7, the full variable domain is DTGVSQNPRHKITKRGQNVTFRCDPISEHNRLYWYRQTLGQGPEFLTYFQNEAQLEKSRLLSDRFSAERPKGSFSTLEIQRTEQGDSAMYLCASSPLRGEQYFGPGTRLTVT.

This clone was detected ten times or more. The observed sequence ends 3 residues before the CDR3 terminus, with the missing tail filled in from the germline J gene. The V and J genes are TRBV20-1 and TRBJ1-1; D is possibly TRBD1 (6 bases). CDR1 is DFQATT and CDR2 is SNEGSKA in the germline V gene (reference sequence). Trimming stripped 6 bases from V and 1 base from J, with 9 bases between. This CDR3 region has 12 residues. The CDR3 bases that were read are TGCAGTGCCACGGGACAGAACACTGAA. Residues: CSATGQNTE. The whole CDR3 is CSATGQNTEAFF.

This clone was recorded many times. The sequenced CDR3 bases are TGTGCCAGCAGCTTGGCAGGGACAAACTATGGC. Translating gives CASSLAGTNYG. The complete CDR3 protein is CASSLAGTNYGYTF. The chain employs TRBV5-4 and TRBJ1-2; D perhaps matches TRBD1 (6 bases). The read halts 3 residues ahead of the CDR3 end, with the missing end drawn from the germline J gene. V was trimmed by 0 bases and J by 2 bases, leaving 8 bases between them. From germline, CDR1 is SGHNT and CDR2 YYREEE (reference sequence). The CDR3 covers 14 residues. The whole variable domain, remainder taken from reference TRBV5-4 and TRBJ1-2, is ETGVTQSPTHLIKTRGQQVTLRCSSQSGHNTVSWYQQALGQGPQFIFQYYREEENGRGNFPPRFSGLQFPNYSSELNVNALELDDSALYLCASSLAGTNYGYTFGSGTRLTVV.

This clone was counted ten times or more. The read falls 3 residues short of the CDR3 end, and the missing part is taken from the germline J gene. The chain carries TRBV7-6 and TRBJ2-1; TRBD2 aligns across 8 bases. CDR3 length equals 15 residues. V gave up 4 bases and J gave up 5 bases; unmatched junction bases: 7. Looked up from germline, CDR1 is SGHVS and CDR2 is FNYEAQ. CDR3 in amino acids: CASSWGPGGNNEQFF. The sequenced CDR3 bases are TGTGCCAGCAGCTGGGGGCCGGGGGGGAACAATGAG.

This clone was seen repeatedly, ten times or more. The junction shows a germline mismatch at one end, possibly a read error. The CDR3 is cut off 3 residues early in the read; its end comes from the germline J gene. The chain recombines TRBV18 with TRBJ2-2, with D tentatively TRBD2 (7 bases). Germline V gene sequence: CDR1 KGHSH, CDR2 LQKENI. The CDR3 consists of 16 residues. CDR3 DNA, as far as it was read: TGTGCCAGCTCACCACCGGCGGGGGCGAATACCGGGGAG. Amino acid sequence: CASSPPAGANTGE. The CDR3 reads in full as CASSPPAGANTGELFF.

This clone was seen ten or more times. The read finishes 3 residues shy of the CDR3 end, and the germline J gene is used to complete it. V gene TRBV10-1 combines with J gene TRBJ2-1, with 7 bases fitting TRBD1. Looked up from germline, CDR1 is WNHNN and CDR2 is SYGVQD (reference sequence). Trimming at V came to 0 bases and at J to 7 bases, leaving 9 bases not matched to a gene. This CDR3 has 16 amino acids. Partial CDR3 DNA: TGCGCCAGCAGTGAGTCTCGACAGGGTGTATTGAATGAG. Translated, it gives CASSESRQGVLNE. From start to end, the CDR3 is CASSESRQGVLNEQFF.

The sample holds many counts of this clone. The DNA read from the CDR3 is TGTGCCAGCAGCGCTCCCGGGACTTCAGAGACC. Translation: CASSAPGTSET. The whole CDR3 sequence is CASSAPGTSETQYF. The chain is built from TRBV7-9 and TRBJ2-5, with a weak D call TRBD2 (6 bases). The read gets to within 3 residues of the CDR3 end, and the germline J gene fills in the rest. Germline V lookup: CDR1 SEHNR, CDR2 FQNEAQ (reference sequence). The germline V and J ends were trimmed by 5 bases and 4 bases, with 14 bases remaining between them. This CDR3 has 14 amino acids.